This T cell receptor (beta chain) appears in the sequencing data of a study of vaccination and CD4 T cells after COVID-19. The wider study: SARS-CoV-2, HCoV-NL63, HCoV-OC43 and HCoV-229E supplied the overlapping spike peptides used to stimulate cells. Notes on the study in general: Within the convalescent patients, a median approximately 89% of the SARS-CoV-2-reactive clones were ones that appeared only post-vaccination.

Scientists ran DNA taken from cultured CD4+ T cells through the Oncomine TCR Beta short-read assay for sequencing. TCRdb analysed the PCR reads with MiXCR anew, one entry per CDR3 protein. The sample yields about 12,000 distinct CDR3 sequences, about three fifths seen once. V was trimmed by 3 bases and J by 6 bases, leaving 15 bases between them. The CDR3 loop spans 15 amino acids. CDR1 is SGHNT and CDR2 is YENEEA in the germline V gene. In the case of this clonotype: Its antigen is not known.

Treatment specified: roughly 11-day PBMC culture with coronavirus spike peptide pools or control peptides (ViraFEST assay). The PCR-positive dates, March through December 2020, came before the US Alpha, Beta and Delta variants. The chain joins TRBV11-3 to TRBJ2-1; unclear D gene. Here the sequenced sample was CD4+ T cells from blood, cultured in vitro, taken before SARS-CoV-2 vaccination. The sequence derives from a human donor who had recovered from COVID-19. For the CDR3, the DNA is TGTGCCAGCAGCTTCCGTTCAGGCTGGGCCAATGAGCAGTTCTTC. Its protein product is CASSFRSGWANEQFF.